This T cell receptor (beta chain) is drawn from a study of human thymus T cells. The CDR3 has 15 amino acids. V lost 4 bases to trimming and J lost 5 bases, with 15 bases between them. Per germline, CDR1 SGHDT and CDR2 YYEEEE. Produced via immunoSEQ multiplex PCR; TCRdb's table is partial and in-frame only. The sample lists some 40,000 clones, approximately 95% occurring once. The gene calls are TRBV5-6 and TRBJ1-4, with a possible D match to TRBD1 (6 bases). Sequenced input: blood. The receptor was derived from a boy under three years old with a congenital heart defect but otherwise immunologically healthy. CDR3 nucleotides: TGTGCCAGCAGCGGATGGACAGCCCTAAATGAAAAACTGTTTTTT. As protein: CASSGWTALNEKLFF.